One T cell receptor beta chain is described in this entry. One end of the junction varies from germline; a read error may be responsible. This CDR3 contains 9 residues. Germline V gene sequence: CDR1 SEHNR, CDR2 FQNEAQ (reference sequence). One entry per CDR3 protein, called by TCRdb with MiXCR from the 5' RACE reads. This sample has hundreds of thousands of distinct CDR3 sequences, with 20% to 25% found just once. This entry belongs to a study of T-cell memory formation after mild COVID-19. The source of this sequence is a man younger than 30 who had mild COVID-19 (a few samples of this study predate the infection). Cell type and time point are not known. The genes are TRBV7-9 and TRBJ2-5; D remains ambiguous. Sequenced input: PBMCs or a T cell subset sorted from them (not recorded which). The CDR3 reads CASSSRVNF. CDR3 in DNA: TGTGCCAGCAGCTCTAGGGTCAACTTC.